This paragraph covers one T cell receptor beta chain sequence. The target antigen is unknown. The data were taken from a study of OX40 agonist ivuxolimab in advanced cancers. Study-level results: What antigens the expanded peripheral T cells recognized was never established. Among the lowest levels of clonal expansion were found in partial responders at 0.1-3.0 mg/kg.

This CDR3 comprises 15 residues. The V segment lost 4 bases and the J segment 6 bases; nucleotides outside the gene matches: 6. Per germline, CDR1 SEHNR and CDR2 FQNEAQ (reference sequence). Here immunoSEQ multiplex PCR was the method, and the copy in TCRdb shows in-frame clones only, minus some. This sample has more than 45,000 clones, with around 86% found just once. The source was CD4+ or CD8+ T cells sorted from blood, collected in a trial of the OX40 agonist ivuxolimab. This sequence originates from an adult with an advanced solid tumor such as melanoma, head and neck, liver or kidney cancer. The chain recombines TRBV7-9 with TRBJ1-6; 7 bases align to TRBD1. The CDR3 DNA follows: TGTGCCAGCAGCTACCGACAGGGACCTAATTCACCCCTCCACTTT. This translates into CASSYRQGPNSPLHF. Full variable domain (rest looked up from reference TRBV7-9 and TRBJ1-6): DTGVSQNPRHKITKRGQNVTFRCDPISEHNRLYWYRQTLGQGPEFLTYFQNEAQLEKSRLLSDRFSAERPKGSFSTLEIQRTEQGDSAMYLCASSYRQGPNSPLHFGNGTRLTVT.